A selection of T cell receptor beta chains follows, all from one sample in a study of blood T cell repertoires in COVID-19. Here immunoSEQ multiplex PCR was the method, and the copy in TCRdb shows in-frame clones only, minus some. The sample yields some 300,000 clones, 70% to 90% seen once. Sequenced material: PBMCs or T cells enriched from blood (not recorded which). The receptors here all came from a man aged 25-40 years who had recovered from COVID-19. Both conserved end residues are part of each CDR3.

v_gene,j_gene,len,CDR3aa
TRBV13,TRBJ1-1,15,CASSPRGSGNTEAFF
TRBV19,TRBJ2-3,18,CASSLGTSGAYLTDTQYF
TRBV25-1,TRBJ1-5,14,CASSPQDSNQPQHF
TRBV6-1,TRBJ2-7,13,CASSEGRGVEQYF
TRBV6-5,TRBJ2-1,15,CASSRTSGVFNEQFF
TRBV24-1,TRBJ2-7,14,CATSRGQSPYEQYF
TRBV28,TRBJ1-5,14,CAIASAFSNQPQHF
TRBV20-1,TRBJ2-5,11,CSGAGEETQYF
TRBV11-3,TRBJ2-2,13,CASSRLASGELFF
TRBV27,TRBJ2-7,13,CASSLSVAYEQYF
TRBV2,TRBJ2-3,16,CASSERAGAITDTQYF
TRBV5-8,TRBJ2-4,16,CASSRGSTTAKNIQYF
TRBV9,TRBJ2-5,13,CASTEQDGQTQYF
TRBV28,TRBJ2-5,15,CASSLVLAGEETQYF
TRBV11-3,TRBJ2-7,15,CASSLLWEETYEQYF
TRBV27,TRBJ2-2,15,CASSFSGTNTGELFF
TRBV10-1,TRBJ2-3,15,CASSESRGATDTQYF
TRBV7-9,TRBJ2-1,18,CASSFEVPREGAYNEQFF
TRBV5-1,TRBJ1-2,14,CASTEGRLMGGYTF
TRBV13,TRBJ1-1,14,CASSLEGTGAEAFF
TRBV29-1,TRBJ2-2,12,CSGSRNTGELFF
TRBV14,TRBJ1-4,16,CASSQGTGAYNEKLFF
TRBV25-1,TRBJ2-7,14,CASSGRDRNGEQYF
TRBV21-1,TRBJ2-5,19,CASSTWGENLAGGQETQYF
TRBV2,TRBJ2-7,16,CASSETTGGSSYEQYF
TRBV27,TRBJ2-1,15,CASSWTDSSYNEQFF
TRBV28,TRBJ2-7,12,CASSPLGWGVDF
TRBV7-9,TRBJ1-6,15,CASSLDGGTGSPLHF
TRBV30,TRBJ2-5,13,CAWTTSYQETQYF
TRBV15,TRBJ1-3,13,CATSRAQGAWIYF
TRBV28,TRBJ1-2,13,CASSFQVRRGYTF
TRBV5-4,TRBJ1-2,14,CASTLRGARDGYTF
TRBV5-1,TRBJ1-5,15,CASSSGERGNQPQHF